This T cell receptor (beta chain) derives from a study of blood T cell repertoires in COVID-19. Study in general: Samples taken during acute and convalescent COVID-19 were collected in the United States, Italy and Spain.

The CDR3 length is 16 residues. The germline V gene encodes CDR1 LNHDA and CDR2 SQIVND (reference sequence). Trimming took off 5 bases at V and 4 bases at J, with 17 bases between the two ends. In the authors' workflow: Amplification of reference gene primers was used by the study to estimate nucleated cell counts. The table came from immunoSEQ multiplex PCR; TCRdb's copy has only in-frame clones and leaves some out. D and trimming come from the DNA, and the V and J calls and clone size come from that table. The table includes about 25,000 clones, around 81% detected once. V and J are TRBV19 and TRBJ1-4, with D perhaps TRBD1 (5 bases). The specimen sequenced was peripheral blood. The source of this sequence is an older man with acute or convalescent COVID-19. In DNA form, the CDR3 reads TGTGCCAGTAGTCCCAGGCCCTTCGGGGGTAATGAAAAACTGTTTTTT. It is translated as CASSPRPFGGNEKLFF.